Below, 21 T cell receptor beta chains from the same sample are listed, as sequenced in a study of control samples from healthy donors and cancer patients. Produced via immunoSEQ multiplex PCR; TCRdb's table is partial and in-frame only. The data show 130,000 or so clones, roughly 87% seen once. Sequenced material: blood. These receptors were collected from a middle-aged man in good health.

V usage is TRBV9 and J usage is TRBJ1-6, with 8 bases aligning to TRBD1. Per the germline V gene, CDR1 is SGDLS and CDR2 is YYNGEE. V shed 5 bases, J shed 3 bases, and the junction held 4 bases outside the gene matches. This CDR3 has 15 residues. The CDR3 DNA sequence: TGTGCCAGCAGACCCGGACAGGGCTATAATTCACCCCTCCACTTT. Amino acids: CASRPGQGYNSPLHF.

The chain's CDR3 is CASSNPGTVTDTQYF. CDR3 DNA sequence: TGTGCCAGCAGTAATCCCGGGACGGTCACAGATACGCAGTATTTT. The rearrangement uses TRBV6-5 and TRBJ2-3; the D gene could be TRBD1 or TRBD2 (5 bases each). The CDR3 covers 15 residues. V dropped 5 bases and J dropped 2 bases, with 14 bases sitting between them. Germline V gene sequence: CDR1 MNHEY, CDR2 SVGAGI.

The chain is built from TRBV2 and TRBJ1-2; 7 positions agree with TRBD1. Losses at the gene ends were 6 bases for V and 0 bases for J; bases not matched to a gene: 7. The CDR3 totals 15 residues. In germline, CDR1 is SNHLY, CDR2 FYNNEI. The CDR3 sequence: CASRQGGPTNYGYTF. The CDR3 bases are TGTGCCAGCAGGCAAGGGGGCCCTACTAACTATGGCTACACCTTC. Full variable domain (outside the CDR3, taken from reference TRBV2 and TRBJ1-2): EPEVTQTPSHQVTQMGQEVILRCVPISNHLYFYWYRQILGQKVEFLVSFYNNEISEKSEIFDDQFSVERPDGSNFTLKIRSTKLEDSAMYFCASRQGGPTNYGYTFGSGTRLTVV.

This chain joins TRBV19 and TRBJ1-1; D gene ambiguous. V was pared by 4 bases and J by 6 bases, with 18 bases between. The germline V gene encodes CDR1 LNHDA and CDR2 SQIVND (reference sequence). The CDR3 runs 15 residues. The CDR3 DNA sequence: TGTGCCAGTAGTACTCAACAGCTGGCTGGGGCTGAAGCTTTCTTT. It codes for CASSTQQLAGAEAFF.

The genes are TRBV10-1 and TRBJ2-3; D is unresolved. The CDR3 contains 13 residues. Trimming removed 1 base from V and 2 bases from J, with 4 bases in between. CDR1 and CDR2 from the germline V gene are WNHNN and SYGVQD (reference sequence). CDR3 sequence reads: CASSEYNTDTQYF. CDR3 in DNA: TGCGCCAGCAGTGAGTACAACACAGATACGCAGTATTTT.

About this clone: Other DNA sequences within the sample encode an identical CDR3. This chain joins TRBV11-3 and TRBJ1-1; no definite D call. CDR3 size: 12 residues. Trimming pared 1 base from V and 7 bases from J, leaving 7 bases between. Germline V CDR1 and CDR2: SGHNT, YENEEA. The CDR3 sequence is CASSLVNGEAFF. The DNA of the CDR3 is TGTGCCAGCAGCTTAGTCAATGGTGAAGCTTTCTTT. The full variable domain, with the rest looked up from reference TRBV11-3 and TRBJ1-1, is EAGVVQSPRYKIIEKKQPVAFWCNPISGHNTLYWYLQNLGQGPELLIRYENEEAVDDSQLPKDRFSAERLKGVDSTLKIQPAELGDSAVYLCASSLVNGEAFFGQGTRLTVV.

V gene TRBV24-1 combines with J gene TRBJ1-2, with TRBD1 as a possible D gene (5 bases). Germline V gives CDR1 KGHDR, CDR2 SFDVKD. V was clipped by 1 base and J by 8 bases, with 13 bases between them. The CDR3 sequence is 14 residues long. The CDR3 loop is CATSDLIQGRGYTF. The CDR3 DNA reads TGTGCCACCAGTGATTTAATCCAGGGACGGGGCTACACCTTC.

The V call is TRBV6-5, the J call TRBJ1-2; possibly TRBD1 for D (5 bases). There are 14 residues in the CDR3. Germline assignment: CDR1 MNHEY and CDR2 SVGAGI. V lost 4 bases and J lost 3, with 12 bases in between. The CDR3 DNA reads TGTGCCAGCAGTTCACCAGGGTTATACTATGGCTACACCTTC. This codes for CASSSPGLYYGYTF.

The chain joins TRBV7-9 to TRBJ2-5; 7 nucleotides match TRBD2. This CDR3 comprises 14 residues. V dropped 1 base and J dropped 5; count of bases not matched to a gene: 4. Germline CDR1 and CDR2: SEHNR and FQNEAQ (reference sequence). For the CDR3, the DNA is TGTGCCAGCAGCTTAGGCCCCGGGAGGGAGACCCAGTACTTC. This encodes CASSLGPGRETQYF.

The chain is built from TRBV7-2 and TRBJ1-6; 7 nucleotides agree with TRBD1. The germline V gene encodes CDR1 SGHTA and CDR2 FQGNSA. The CDR3 runs to 14 residues. V lost 4 bases and J lost 6; bases outside the gene matches: 3. In DNA, the CDR3 is TGTGCCAGCAGCTCCCAGGGGGGTAATTCACCCCTCCACTTT. This translates into CASSSQGGNSPLHF.

The chain links TRBV2 to TRBJ1-2, with 7 bases aligning to TRBD1. The CDR3 covers 14 residues. Germline V gene lookup returns CDR1 SNHLY and CDR2 FYNNEI. The trim removed 5 bases at V and 4 bases at J, leaving 7 bases unmatched. The CDR3 nucleotides read TGTGCCAGCAGTCAGACAGGGAGGGCCTATGGCTACACCTTC. Translating it yields CASSQTGRAYGYTF.

Comment on this clone: This sample also contains other DNA sequences that code for the same CDR3. The CDR3 nucleotides read TGTGCCAGCAGTTTAGTCCTTAACACTGAAGCTTTCTTT. This encodes CASSLVLNTEAFF. This chain joins TRBV12-3 or TRBV12-4 and TRBJ1-1; D gene unclear. The CDR3 length is 13 residues. Deletions cut 1 base from V and 2 bases from J, with 5 bases between.

This clone appeared a single time. This rearrangement joins TRBV15 to TRBJ2-3; TRBD2 matches 8 bases. V shed 0 bases and J 4 bases; nucleotides not matched to a gene: 3. The CDR3 extends over 15 amino acids. Germline V lookup: CDR1 LNHNV, CDR2 YYDKDF (reference sequence). The CDR3 region has the DNA TGTGCCACCAGCAGAGATGCGGGGGGATCAGATACGCAGTATTTT. Its translation: CATSRDAGGSDTQYF.

This clone was seen just once. V usage is TRBV27 and J usage is TRBJ2-3, with D uncertain. The germline CDR1 and CDR2 sequences are MNHEY and SMNVEV (reference sequence). Trimming shortened V by 4 bases and J by 2 bases, and 10 bases separated the two germline ends. The CDR3 runs 14 residues. The CDR3 is CASSCTEITDTQYF. The CDR3 region has the DNA TGTGCCAGCAGTTGTACGGAAATCACAGATACGCAGTATTTT.

The chain carries TRBV7-3 and TRBJ2-3, with 10 bases lining up with TRBD1. CDR3 length: 17 amino acids. Losses at the gene ends were 1 base for V and 5 bases for J; bases not matched to a gene: 9. Looked up from germline, CDR1 is SGHTA and CDR2 is FQGTGA. The CDR3 here is CASSLKPTGGAKDTQYF. In DNA form, the CDR3 reads TGTGCCAGCAGCTTAAAGCCGACAGGGGGCGCGAAAGATACGCAGTATTTT.

This chain uses TRBV27 with TRBJ2-1; 10 bases map to TRBD2. J was trimmed by 5 bases and V by 3 bases; bases with no gene match: 10. Per germline, CDR1 MNHEY and CDR2 SMNVEV (reference sequence). CDR3 length: 17 amino acids. CDR3 sequence reads: CASSLGIKRGGHNEQFF. The DNA for the CDR3 is TGTGCCAGCAGTTTGGGTATCAAGCGGGGGGGCCACAATGAGCAGTTCTTC.

This chain links TRBV6-6 with TRBJ2-7; D not resolved. The CDR3 has 15 residues. Deletions cut 5 bases from V and 0 bases from J, with 14 bases between. The germline gives CDR1 MNHNY, CDR2 SVGAGI (reference sequence). The CDR3 nucleotides are TGTGCCAGCAGTCCTACGGGCCCAAGCTCCTACGAGCAGTACTTC. As protein: CASSPTGPSSYEQYF.

The gene calls are TRBV15 and TRBJ1-4; 7 bases are shared with TRBD1. The CDR3 covers 14 residues. Germline CDR1 is LNHNV and CDR2 is YYDKDF (reference sequence). V lost 8 bases, J lost 5 bases, and 8 bases stayed unmatched. CDR3 sequence: CATSRGGRNEKLFF. The CDR3 bases are TGTGCCACCTCGCGAGGGGGCCGGAATGAAAAACTGTTTTTT.

The chain has TRBV4-3 and TRBJ2-7; 13 bases fit TRBD2. V shed 0 bases, J shed 1 base, and the junction held 6 bases outside the gene matches. CDR3 length: 18 amino acids. Germline V gene lookup returns CDR1 LGHNA and CDR2 YSLEER. The CDR3 region is CASSQDTSGGANSYEQYF. The CDR3 bases are TGCGCCAGCAGCCAAGATACTAGCGGGGGGGCCAATTCCTACGAGCAGTACTTC.

This chain joins TRBV10-3 and TRBJ2-3; 8 positions agree with TRBD2. The CDR3 consists of 14 residues. V lost 10 bases and J lost 4; bases outside the gene matches: 10. Germline CDR1 and CDR2: ENHRY and SYGVKD. CDR3 sequence reads: CASKAGEYADTQYF. The CDR3 nucleotides read TGTGCCAGTAAAGCGGGGGAATACGCAGATACGCAGTATTTT.

This chain connects TRBV9 to TRBJ1-1; 7 bases are a match to TRBD1. The CDR3 extends over 16 amino acids. The V segment lost 4 bases and the J segment 5 bases; nucleotides outside the gene matches: 14. In germline, CDR1 is SGDLS, CDR2 YYNGEE. The CDR3 loop is CASSSPGTAISTEAFF. For the CDR3, the DNA is TGTGCCAGCAGCAGCCCTGGGACAGCAATTTCGACTGAAGCTTTCTTT.